This TCR beta chain was found in a study of response to subunit inactivated influenza vaccine (dated by TCRdb to between 2017 and 2018). Concerning the study at large: Deep quantitative profiling of the T cell receptor repertoire was used in the study to follow responses to a trivalent subunit inactivated influenza vaccine.

The time point label here, explained by the study, means: 45 days after influenza vaccine administration. This clonotype has ten or more counts. Which antigen it targets is not known. No clone much larger than this one lies a single base away; base qualities are absent. Per the germline V gene (reference sequence), DFQATT is the CDR1 and SNEGSKA is the CDR2. Trimming leaves V shorter by 6 bases and J shorter by 4 bases, with the junction holding 8 bases beyond the gene matches. Including cysteine and phenylalanine, the CDR3 has 14 amino acids. Only the CDR3 part of the read is kept: 42 bases, read in frame from the first base. Receptor libraries were prepared by RT-PCR. The listed sequencing device is Illumina HiSeq 2500. The raw public reads went through TCRdb reprocessing: fastp at Q25, MiXCR clone calling, in-frame beta chains kept. Every distinct CDR3 protein forms one entry, paired with its most common genes and DNA. The sample table holds under 500,000 distinct CDR3 sequences, of which approximately 11% were seen once. Jointly, the top ten make up 10% to 15% of the sample.

Summary of the overall study and its limitations: According to the authors, only a limited number of new T cells may be recruited by each seasonal influenza vaccination.

Source: PBMCs from blood, taken 45 days after vaccination. The sequence was obtained from a man between 45 and 60 years old who received an inactivated influenza vaccine. Donor details come from another sample of the same person, matched by shared clones. This sequence uses TRBV20-1 and TRBJ2-5; 10 central nucleotides agree with TRBD1. The DNA reads TGCAGTGCCATTTCCCGGGACAGGGGAGAGACCCAGTACTTC. It codes for CSAISRDRGETQYF.